The 20 T cell receptor beta chains given below trace back to one sample, sequenced in a study of blood T cell repertoires in COVID-19. Sequencing was performed with immunoSEQ multiplex PCR; in TCRdb, only in-frame clones are kept and a portion is missing. The sample consists of about 390,000 clones, just under 90% of them appearing once. Sequencing used PBMCs or T cells enriched from blood (not recorded which). The receptors originated from a woman aged 45-59 years who had recovered from COVID-19.

J is TRBJ2-3 and V is TRBV6-6; tentative D call: TRBD2 (6 bases). Trimming removed 4 bases at V and 0 bases at J, with 11 bases between. Germline V gives CDR1 MNHNY, CDR2 SVGAGI (reference sequence). This CDR3 contains 15 residues. The CDR3: CASSSPGGSTDTQYF. The CDR3 DNA reads TGTGCCAGCAGTTCCCCCGGGGGAAGCACAGATACGCAGTATTTT.

J is TRBJ1-2 and V is TRBV4-3, with 7 positions matching TRBD1. Germline values: CDR1 LGHNA, CDR2 YSLEER. The CDR3 contains 11 residues. Trimming removed 1 base from V and 11 bases from J; junction bases left unmatched: 1. Here the CDR3 reads CASSQAGGYTF. DNA of the CDR3: TGCGCCAGCAGCCAAGCAGGGGGATACACCTTC.

V and J are TRBV27 and TRBJ2-5; TRBD2 matches 10 bases. This CDR3 is built from 16 residues. With V trimmed by 3 bases and J by 4 bases, 8 bases remained unmatched. From germline, CDR1 is MNHEY and CDR2 SMNVEV (reference sequence). For the CDR3, the DNA is TGTGCCAGCAGTTTGGGACCCCAGCGGGGGGGAGAGACCCAGTACTTC. It codes for CASSLGPQRGGETQYF.

V and J are TRBV7-9 and TRBJ2-5; the D gene is possibly TRBD2 (5 bases). Trimming removed 7 bases at V and 3 bases at J, with 18 bases between. The germline CDR1 and CDR2 sequences are SEHNR and FQNEAQ (reference sequence). The CDR3 contains 15 residues. The CDR3 loop reads CASIGSRLGEETQYF. CDR3 bases: TGTGCCAGCATAGGGAGTCGTTTGGGAGAAGAGACCCAGTACTTC.

The V and J genes are TRBV2 and TRBJ2-3; perhaps TRBD1 as D (6 bases). The CDR3 spans 13 residues. Between the trimmed V and J ends, which lost 8 bases and 2 bases, there was a span of 11 bases. Looked up from germline, CDR1 is SNHLY and CDR2 is FYNNEI. CDR3 sequence (DNA): TGTGCCAGCCGGACAGACTACACAGATACGCAGTATTTT. Protein sequence: CASRTDYTDTQYF. Supplemented by reference TRBV2 and TRBJ2-3, the full variable domain reads EPEVTQTPSHQVTQMGQEVILRCVPISNHLYFYWYRQILGQKVEFLVSFYNNEISEKSEIFDDQFSVERPDGSNFTLKIRSTKLEDSAMYFCASRTDYTDTQYFGPGTRLTVL.

The chain is built from TRBV30 and TRBJ2-2, with TRBD1 identical over 10 bases. The V and J ends lost 0 bases and 6 bases, in that order; junction bases with no gene match: 1. The CDR3 totals 14 residues. CDR1 GTSNPN and CDR2 SVGIG come from the germline V gene (reference sequence). The CDR3 loop reads CAWSVGTGAGELFF. CDR3 sequence (DNA): TGTGCCTGGAGTGTTGGGACAGGGGCCGGGGAGCTGTTTTTT.

The J gene is TRBJ2-3, the V gene TRBV25-1; tentative D call: TRBD1 (6 bases). Looked up from germline, CDR1 is MGHDK and CDR2 is SYGVNS. The CDR3 loop spans 15 amino acids. Trimming cost V 5 bases and J 2 bases, with 14 bases left between them. The CDR3 here is CASSPINRDTDTQYF. For the CDR3, the DNA is TGTGCCAGCAGTCCCATAAACAGGGACACAGATACGCAGTATTTT.

The chain employs TRBV27 and TRBJ2-5; tentatively, D is TRBD2 (6 bases). With 1 base removed from V and 4 bases from J, the gap between germline ends came to 10 bases. CDR3 size: 14 residues. Germline-derived CDR1 and CDR2 are MNHEY and SMNVEV (reference sequence). The CDR3 coding sequence is TGTGCCAGCAGTTTATTCGGGGGTAGAGAGACCCAGTACTTC. This sequence encodes CASSLFGGRETQYF.

This chain connects TRBV4-1 to TRBJ1-4, with D maybe TRBD1 (6 bases). V lost 5 bases to trimming and J lost 4 bases, with 20 bases between them. CDR1 and CDR2 from the germline V gene are MGHRA and YSYEKL. The CDR3 runs to 17 residues. The CDR3 protein is CASSSYGGGRNNEKLFF. The CDR3 coding sequence is TGCGCCAGCAGCTCTTACGGGGGGGGCCGGAATAATGAAAAACTGTTTTTT.

V is TRBV5-6 and J is TRBJ2-1; perhaps TRBD1 as D (6 bases). The CDR3 consists of 13 residues. V lost 2 bases and J lost 6, with 9 bases in between. Germline V gene sequence: CDR1 SGHDT, CDR2 YYEEEE. CDR3 in amino acids: CASSFWGLNEQFF. The DNA for the CDR3 is TGTGCCAGCAGCTTTTGGGGGCTCAATGAGCAGTTCTTC.

This sequence joins TRBV6-5 and TRBJ1-3, with D possibly matching TRBD1 (6 bases). The CDR3 runs to 14 residues. V was pared by 2 bases and J by 4 bases, with 9 bases between. Germline V gives CDR1 MNHEY, CDR2 SVGAGI. In DNA, the CDR3 is TGTGCCAGCAGTTACGCGGACAGAGGAAACACCATATATTTT. Amino acids: CASSYADRGNTIYF.

The gene calls are TRBV10-3 and TRBJ1-3; 7 nucleotides agree with TRBD1. The germline V gene has CDR1 ENHRY and CDR2 SYGVKD. V shed 6 bases, J shed 0 bases, and the junction held 5 bases outside the gene matches. The length of the CDR3 is 15 residues. CDR3: CAIRKTGNSGNTIYF. Written as DNA, the CDR3 is TGTGCCATCAGAAAGACAGGGAACTCTGGAAACACCATATATTTT.

This chain connects TRBV5-6 to TRBJ1-4; D is undetermined. The germline V and J ends were trimmed by 0 bases and 4 bases, with 13 bases remaining between them. The CDR3 has 16 residues. Looked up from germline, CDR1 is SGHDT and CDR2 is YYEEEE. CDR3 bases: TGTGCCAGCAGCTTGGCCGGCGGCGGTATTAATGAAAAACTGTTTTTT. Protein product: CASSLAGGGINEKLFF. The complete variable domain, with remaining parts taken from reference TRBV5-6 and TRBJ1-4, reads DAGVTQSPTHLIKTRGQQVTLRCSPKSGHDTVSWYQQALGQGPQFIFQYYEEEERQRGNFPDRFSGHQFPNYSSELNVNALLLGDSALYLCASSLAGGGINEKLFFGSGTQLSVL.

The chain employs TRBV7-9 and TRBJ1-4; 7 nucleotides agree with TRBD1. The trim removed 5 bases at V and 4 bases at J, leaving 7 bases unmatched. The germline gives CDR1 SEHNR, CDR2 FQNEAQ (reference sequence). This CDR3 has 15 residues. The DNA of the CDR3 is TGTGCCAGCAGCCCAGGGGGACAAGATAATGAAAAACTGTTTTTT. Residues: CASSPGGQDNEKLFF.

The chain is built from TRBV5-1 and TRBJ2-1, with D tentatively TRBD1 (6 bases). This CDR3 spans 16 amino acids. Germline CDR1 and CDR2: SGHRS and YFSETQ. V lost 1 base and J 8 bases, leaving 19 bases between the germline ends. The CDR3 coding sequence is TGCGCCAGCAGCTTGTATATGGGGGCCTACAGGCATGAGCAGTTCTTC. It translates to CASSLYMGAYRHEQFF.

The chain combines TRBV12-3 or TRBV12-4 with TRBJ2-7, with D tentatively TRBD2 (6 bases). The germline V and J ends were trimmed by 0 bases and 5 bases, with 8 bases remaining between them. CDR3 length: 13 amino acids. CDR3 bases: TGTGCCAGCAGTTTAGCGGGAGGACACGAGCAGTACTTC. It yields the protein CASSLAGGHEQYF.

The chain employs TRBV5-1 and TRBJ2-3; D might be TRBD2 (6 bases). CDR3 size: 16 residues. V dropped 0 bases and J dropped 2 bases, with 13 bases sitting between them. The germline gives CDR1 SGHRS, CDR2 YFSETQ. The CDR3 loop is CASSLAILASTDTQYF. CDR3 in DNA: TGCGCCAGCAGCTTGGCCATACTAGCTTCCACAGATACGCAGTATTTT. The whole variable domain, filled in from reference TRBV5-1 and TRBJ2-3, reads KAGVTQTPRYLIKTRGQQVTLSCSPISGHRSVSWYQQTPGQGLQFLFEYFSETQRNKGNFPGRFSGRQFSNSRSEMNVSTLELGDSALYLCASSLAILASTDTQYFGPGTRLTVL.

The rearrangement joins TRBV7-2 to TRBJ1-6; 10 bases agree with TRBD1. The J segment lost 9 bases and the V segment lost 4 bases, leaving 6 bases of the junction unmatched. CDR3 length equals 15 residues. Per the germline V gene, CDR1 is SGHTA and CDR2 is FQGNSA. DNA for the CDR3: TGTGCCAGCAGCTCGACAGGGGGCTTTCTTTCACCCCTCCACTTT. It specifies CASSSTGGFLSPLHF.

This chain uses TRBV18 with TRBJ1-2, with unresolved D. The CDR3 consists of 15 residues. V shed 0 bases and J shed 4 bases, with 12 bases lying between them. Germline lookup yields CDR1 KGHSH and CDR2 LQKENI. The CDR3 is CASSPPREFGYGYTF. Here the CDR3 DNA reads TGTGCCAGCTCACCACCACGGGAATTTGGCTATGGCTACACCTTC.

The V and J genes are TRBV20-1 and TRBJ2-7; weak D call: TRBD1 (6 bases). The CDR3 is 11 residues long. CDR1 is DFQATT and CDR2 is SNEGSKA in the germline V gene (reference sequence). Trimming removed 5 bases from V and 3 bases from J, with 8 bases in between. The CDR3 DNA follows: TGCAGTGCTCCGACAGGCTACGAGCAGTACTTC. Translated: CSAPTGYEQYF.